Each of the 29 T cell receptor beta chains below was sequenced from the same sample in a study of T cell repertoires in cytomegalovirus infection. TCRdb reprocessed the reads via MiXCR and lists one record per CDR3 protein. The table records approximately 500,000 distinct CDR3 sequences, more than 25% of them present only once. The sample consisted of PBMCs. The receptors were gathered from a human donor in good health (CMV status not recorded). Some clones in this sample may be carry-over from other donors' samples.

The chain carries TRBV14 and TRBJ2-5; D is undetermined. The length of the CDR3 is 13 residues. V was pared by 3 bases and J by 0 bases, with 5 bases between. The germline gives CDR1 SGHDN, CDR2 FVKESK. CDR3 protein: CASSQMYQETQYF. In nucleotides, the CDR3 is TGTGCCAGCAGCCAGATGTACCAAGAGACCCAGTACTTC.

This clonotype was seen a few times. The chain has TRBV6-5 and TRBJ2-7; D is ambiguous. This CDR3 comprises 13 residues. Germline V lookup: CDR1 MNHEY, CDR2 SVGAGI. Trimming left V 2 bases short and J 3 bases short, with 8 bases between. The CDR3 region has the DNA TGTGCCAGCAGTTACAAGTCGGGCTACGAGCAGTACGTC. Its protein is CASSYKSGYEQYV.

In its sample, this clonotype was seen once. The chain carries TRBV30 and TRBJ2-5; D gene ambiguous. Looked up from germline, CDR1 is GTSNPN and CDR2 is SVGIG (reference sequence). CDR3 length equals 11 residues. V dropped 5 bases and J dropped 4 bases, with 8 bases sitting between them. The CDR3 coding sequence is TGTGCCTGGGTTATGAGAGAGACCCAGTACTTC. Its translation is CAWVMRETQYF.

This clonotype occurred many times. The CDR3 DNA follows: TGTGCCAGCAGCTTAGGGGGCGATGAGCAGTTCTTC. The encoded protein is CASSLGGDEQFF. The chain has TRBV11-1 and TRBJ2-1, with D possibly TRBD1 on 5 matching bases. V gave up 1 base and J gave up 8 bases, with 6 bases separating them. This CDR3 region has 12 residues. Germline V gene sequence: CDR1 SGHAT, CDR2 FQDESV (reference sequence). Full variable domain (outside the CDR3, taken from reference TRBV11-1 and TRBJ2-1): EAEVAQSPRYKITEKSQAVAFWCDPISGHATLYWYRQILGQGPELLVQFQDESVVDDSQLPKDRFSAERLKGVDSTLKIQPAELGDSAMYLCASSLGGDEQFFGPGTRLTVL.

The chain couples TRBV5-4 to TRBJ2-1, with D perhaps matching TRBD2 (5 bases). Per the germline V gene, CDR1 is SGHNT and CDR2 is YYREEE (reference sequence). The CDR3 has 15 amino acids. With 1 base removed from V and 7 bases from J, the gap between germline ends came to 15 bases. As DNA, the CDR3 is TGTGCCAGCAGCTTGAGGACTCCCCTAGGGAATGAGCAGTTCTTC. Its translation is CASSLRTPLGNEQFF.

This clonotype was seen more than once but under ten times. J is TRBJ2-6 and V is TRBV7-2, with a possible D match to TRBD1 (6 bases). V dropped 5 bases and J dropped 2 bases, with 7 bases sitting between them. The CDR3 spans 14 residues. CDR1 and CDR2 (germline): SGHTA, FQGNSA. As DNA, the CDR3 is TGTGCCAGCAGCCAGGGGCCTGGGGCCAACGTCCTGACTTTC. It specifies CASSQGPGANVLTF.

The chain couples TRBV28 to TRBJ1-1; TRBD1 matches at 8 bases. Looked up from germline, CDR1 is MDHEN and CDR2 is SYDVKM. CDR3 length equals 15 residues. J lost 6 bases, V lost 5 bases, and 11 bases had no gene match. In DNA, the CDR3 is TGTGCCAGCAGTCCACCGGGACAGGTTTGGGCTGAAGCTTTCTTT. This encodes CASSPPGQVWAEAFF. The full variable domain, rest sourced from reference TRBV28 and TRBJ1-1, is DVKVTQSSRYLVKRTGEKVFLECVQDMDHENMFWYRQDPGLGLRLIYFSYDVKMKEKGDIPEGYSVSREKKERFSLILESASTNQTSMYLCASSPPGQVWAEAFFGQGTRLTVV.

This clonotype has just one count. A much larger clone is a single base away; this may be a read error. This chain connects TRBV7-2 to TRBJ1-1; perhaps TRBD1 as D (6 bases). V dropped 1 base and J dropped 2 bases, with 14 bases sitting between them. This CDR3 contains 16 residues. Germline CDR1 and CDR2: SGHTA and FQGNSA. The DNA for the CDR3 is TGTGCCAGCAGCTTAGAGTTGACAGGAATAAACACTGAAGCTTTCTTT. This gives the protein CASSLELTGINTEAFF.

The chain links TRBV18 to TRBJ2-3; the D gene is possibly TRBD2 (6 bases). The CDR3 runs to 12 residues. V was trimmed by 3 bases and J by 14 bases, leaving 15 bases between them. Germline lookup yields CDR1 KGHSH and CDR2 LQKENI. Here the CDR3 reads CASSPAVEGAYF. CDR3 DNA: TGTGCCAGCTCACCCGCGGTGGAGGGTGCGTATTTT.

In DNA, the CDR3 is TGTGCCAGTAGTAAAATAGCGGGAGGCCCGGTGAACACCGGGGAGCTGTTTTTT. This translates into CASSKIAGGPVNTGELFF. The chain links TRBV19 to TRBJ2-2; 10 nucleotides agree with TRBD2. The CDR3 length is 18 residues. The junction had 9 bases not matched to a gene; V was cut back by 4 bases and J by 1 base. CDR1 is LNHDA, CDR2 SQIVND, per germline (reference sequence).

The chain links TRBV12-3 or TRBV12-4 to TRBJ2-5; D is unclear. The CDR3 runs 15 residues. Trimming stripped 1 base from V and 2 bases from J, with 11 bases between. The CDR3 region is CASSLDDGRQETQYF. The CDR3 nucleotides are TGTGCCAGCAGTTTAGATGACGGACGGCAAGAGACCCAGTACTTC.

This clonotype has a count of ten or more. The CDR3 loop reads CASSFGTGYGYTF. The CDR3, as DNA: TGTGCCAGCAGTTTTGGCACAGGATATGGCTACACCTTC. This chain connects TRBV12-3 or TRBV12-4 to TRBJ1-2; TRBD1 might be the D (5 bases). This CDR3 comprises 13 residues. V lost 3 bases to trimming and J lost 5 bases, with 10 bases between them.

This clonotype was seen a handful of times. The chain combines TRBV20-1 with TRBJ2-2; the match to TRBD2 covers 8 bases. The CDR3 length is 15 residues. Germline CDR1 and CDR2: DFQATT and SNEGSKA (reference sequence). V was clipped by 2 bases and J by 4 bases; unmatched bases: 6. CDR3 nucleotides: TGCAGTGCTAGATCCGGGACTAGAAGCACCGGGGAGCTGTTTTTT. As protein: CSARSGTRSTGELFF.

This clonotype came up a few times. This chain connects TRBV19 to TRBJ1-2; 7 bases map to TRBD1. With V trimmed by 10 bases and J by 3 bases, 5 bases remained unmatched. This CDR3 comprises 12 residues. Looked up from germline, CDR1 is LNHDA and CDR2 is SQIVND (reference sequence). CDR3 nucleotides: TGTGCCATCGGCAGGGGGGACTATGGCTACACCTTC. Its protein product is CAIGRGDYGYTF.

CDR3 coding DNA: TGCAGTGCCCCGGGACAGGGCCATCAAGAGACCCAGTACTTC. It codes for CSAPGQGHQETQYF. This rearrangement joins TRBV20-1 to TRBJ2-5; 9 bases line up with TRBD1. Trimming removed 6 bases from V and 2 bases from J; junction bases left unmatched: 7. Germline lookup yields CDR1 DFQATT and CDR2 SNEGSKA (reference sequence). This CDR3 has 14 residues.

The V and J genes are TRBV25-1 and TRBJ2-7; 11 bases fit TRBD1. V shed 5 bases and J 5 bases; nucleotides not matched to a gene: 8. Germline CDR1 and CDR2: MGHDK and SYGVNS. There are 15 residues in the CDR3. CDR3 DNA: TGTGCCAGCAGTCCCGAGGACAGGGGGCACAACGAGCAGTACTTC. This encodes CASSPEDRGHNEQYF.

On this clonotype: A junction end diverges from the germline sequence, so it may reflect a read error. J is TRBJ2-1 and V is TRBV2, with D perhaps TRBD1 (6 bases). From germline, CDR1 is SNHLY and CDR2 FYNNEI. The CDR3 loop spans 13 amino acids. CDR3 DNA sequence: TGTGCCAGCAGTGGGACAGAGTACAGTGAGCAGTTCTTC. Its protein product is CASSGTEYSEQFF.

The chain carries TRBV27 and TRBJ2-7, with 8 bases fitting TRBD2. The CDR3 is made up of 14 amino acids. Germline V gives CDR1 MNHEY, CDR2 SMNVEV (reference sequence). After removal of 6 bases from V and 4 bases from J, the junction contained 8 bases not matched to a gene. The CDR3 sequence is CASRISGGPYEQYF. The CDR3 region has the DNA TGTGCCAGCAGAATATCGGGAGGGCCATACGAGCAGTACTTC.

In this sample, this clonotype turned up many times. V is TRBV11-2 and J is TRBJ2-2; the match to TRBD1 covers 9 bases. The CDR3 is 17 amino acids. Germline V lookup: CDR1 SGHAT, CDR2 FQNNGV. Losses at the gene ends were 5 bases for V and 5 bases for J; bases not matched to a gene: 12. DNA for the CDR3: TGTGCCAGCAGCCTACCCAGGACAGGGGAATGGACCGGGGAGCTGTTTTTT. It translates to CASSLPRTGEWTGELFF. Combining the CDR3 with reference TRBV11-2 and TRBJ2-2 gives the whole variable domain EAGVAQSPRYKIIEKRQSVAFWCNPISGHATLYWYQQILGQGPKLLIQFQNNGVVDDSQLPKDRFSAERLKGVDSTLKIQPAKLEDSAVYLCASSLPRTGEWTGELFFGEGSRLTVL.

This clonotype occurred a few times. This chain links TRBV5-4 with TRBJ2-1; 12 bases agree with TRBD2. V shed 9 bases, J shed 1 base, and the junction held 2 bases outside the gene matches. The CDR3 consists of 14 residues. Germline CDR1 is SGHNT and CDR2 is YYREEE (reference sequence). CDR3 protein: CATLAGGSYNEQFF. The CDR3, as DNA: TGTGCCACCCTAGCGGGAGGGTCCTACAATGAGCAGTTCTTC.

V is TRBV15 and J is TRBJ2-1, with D possibly matching TRBD2 (6 bases). The CDR3 is 20 residues long. V dropped 1 base and J dropped 0 bases, with 22 bases sitting between them. Germline lookup yields CDR1 LNHNV and CDR2 YYDKDF (reference sequence). CDR3 loop: CATSRAKGAAGGSSYNEQFF. CDR3 sequence (DNA): TGTGCCACCAGCAGAGCAAAAGGAGCGGCCGGGGGTAGCTCCTACAATGAGCAGTTCTTC.

The CDR3 DNA reads TGCGCCAGCAGCCAAGACGAGCGGACGCAGTATTTT. Translation: CASSQDERTQYF. This chain connects TRBV4-1 to TRBJ2-3; a possible D gene is TRBD2 (5 bases). The V end lost 0 bases, the J end lost 9 bases, and 7 bases lay between the germline ends. CDR1 is MGHRA and CDR2 is YSYEKL in the germline V gene. This CDR3 is built from 12 residues.

This clonotype has only a few counts. This chain connects TRBV19 to TRBJ1-5; D remains unclear. The CDR3 is 13 amino acids. Germline CDR1 and CDR2: LNHDA and SQIVND (reference sequence). Trimming stripped 8 bases from V and 0 bases from J, with 8 bases between. The CDR3 spells CASSGDSNQPQHF. In DNA, the CDR3 is TGTGCCAGTTCTGGGGATAGCAATCAGCCCCAGCATTTT.

The V gene is TRBV6-1, the J gene TRBJ2-1; unclear D gene. V dropped 5 bases and J dropped 10 bases, with 15 bases sitting between them. Germline assignment: CDR1 MNHNS and CDR2 SASEGT. The CDR3 is 13 amino acids. The CDR3 protein is CASSYPLKGEQFF. CDR3 sequence (DNA): TGTGCCAGCAGTTACCCGCTAAAAGGAGAGCAGTTCTTC.

Many counts were recorded for this clonotype. The rearrangement uses TRBV12-3 or TRBV12-4 and TRBJ2-1, with TRBD2 as a possible D gene (5 bases). Trimming took 6 bases from V and 4 from J, leaving 19 bases between them. This CDR3 has 16 amino acids. The CDR3 spells CASSPGAGLEYNEQFF. CDR3 DNA: TGTGCCAGCAGCCCCGGTGCGGGCCTTGAATACAATGAGCAGTTCTTC.

J is TRBJ2-1 and V is TRBV19; 8 bases fit TRBD2. The ends lost 4 bases at V and 7 bases at J; junction bases unmatched: 9. CDR3 length equals 15 residues. Germline values: CDR1 LNHDA, CDR2 SQIVND (reference sequence). The CDR3 reads CASSTQAGVVNEQFF. The CDR3 bases are TGTGCCAGTAGTACACAAGCGGGAGTTGTGAATGAGCAGTTCTTC.

The chain couples TRBV11-3 to TRBJ2-1; 9 nucleotides agree with TRBD2. Germline CDR1 reads SGHNT; CDR2 reads YENEEA. V trimming: 5 bases; J trimming: 5 bases; junction bases outside the gene matches: 7. This CDR3 has 15 amino acids. The CDR3 sequence: CASSLGTSRHNEQFF. The CDR3 coding sequence is TGTGCCAGCAGCCTCGGGACTAGCAGGCACAATGAGCAGTTCTTC.

The chain employs TRBV7-8 and TRBJ2-2; D is uncertain. V lost 4 bases and J lost 6, with 6 bases in between. Germline-derived CDR1 and CDR2 are SGHVS and FQNEAQ. There are 12 residues in the CDR3. The CDR3 protein is CASSSEPGELFF. The CDR3 bases are TGTGCCAGCAGCTCGGAACCCGGGGAGCTGTTTTTT.

This clonotype was detected only a few times. This chain connects TRBV18 to TRBJ2-1; 8 bases match TRBD1. The germline CDR1 and CDR2 sequences are KGHSH and LQKENI. The CDR3 length is 15 residues. V dropped 5 bases and J dropped 2; count of bases not matched to a gene: 5. This CDR3 is CASSIGTGTYNEQFF. CDR3 nucleotide sequence: TGTGCCAGCTCAATCGGGACAGGTACCTACAATGAGCAGTTCTTC.